This is a list of T cell receptor beta chains from one sample in a study of early T cells in non-severe SARS-CoV-2 infection. TCRdb re-called the 5' RACE reads with MiXCR, one entry per CDR3 protein. The data contain under 90,000 distinct CDR3 sequences, roughly an eighth of them singletons. Sequenced material: whole blood. All receptors come from an adult who was a healthcare worker with PCR-confirmed SARS-CoV-2 infection or an uninfected control (not recorded which). Each CDR3 is given with its conserved first and last residue. D genes are given only for firm matches. Size is stated for part of the rows, as once, few or many counts, or as a class when the clone is expanded.

clone_size: many; d_call: .; j_call: TRBJ1-1; v_call: TRBV20-1; cdr3_nt: TGCAGTGCTAGGGGACTGAGGAACACTGAAGCTTTCTTT; cdr3_aa: CSARGLRNTEAFF
clone_size: many; d_call: TRBD1; j_call: TRBJ1-2; v_call: TRBV7-6; cdr3_nt: TGTGCCAGCAGTTCAGGGGGGACTAACTATGGCTACACCTTC; cdr3_aa: CASSSGGTNYGYTF
clone_size: .; d_call: .; j_call: TRBJ2-2; v_call: TRBV5-1; cdr3_nt: TGCGCCAGCCGACTGGGGAACACCGGGGAGCTGTTTTTT; cdr3_aa: CASRLGNTGELFF
clone_size: .; d_call: .; j_call: TRBJ2-7; v_call: TRBV5-1; cdr3_nt: TGCGCCAGCAGCTTGCGGGCGGATTCCTACGAGCAGTACTTC; cdr3_aa: CASSLRADSYEQYF
clone_size: .; d_call: .; j_call: TRBJ2-1; v_call: TRBV29-1; cdr3_nt: TGCAGCGTCATAAATATCCTAGCCGAAGGCAATGAGCAGTTCTTC; cdr3_aa: CSVINILAEGNEQFF
clone_size: .; d_call: TRBD1; j_call: TRBJ1-2; v_call: TRBV7-6; cdr3_nt: TGTGCCAGCACGGACAGGGGGGACTATGGCTACACCTTC; cdr3_aa: CASTDRGDYGYTF
clone_size: .; d_call: TRBD2; j_call: TRBJ2-1; v_call: TRBV24-1; cdr3_nt: TGTGCCACCAGTGACTACTTAGCGGGAGCCCAGGAAAGGCAGTTCTTC; cdr3_aa: CATSDYLAGAQERQFF
clone_size: .; d_call: .; j_call: TRBJ1-1; v_call: TRBV28; cdr3_nt: TGTGCCAGCAACGGCGGGCGGCCCATGAACACTGAAGCTTTCTTT; cdr3_aa: CASNGGRPMNTEAFF
clone_size: few; d_call: .; j_call: TRBJ1-5; v_call: TRBV6-7; cdr3_nt: TGTGCCAGCAGTTACTCGCCAGAGTCGAGTCAGCCCCAGCATTTT; cdr3_aa: CASSYSPESSQPQHF
clone_size: few; d_call: TRBD2; j_call: TRBJ2-2; v_call: TRBV6-2/TRBV6-3; cdr3_nt: TGTGCCAGCAGTTACTCGTCGGGGGGGCCGACCGGGGAGCTGTTTTTT; cdr3_aa: CASSYSSGGPTGELFF
clone_size: many; d_call: .; j_call: TRBJ1-2; v_call: TRBV28; cdr3_nt: TGTGCCAGCAGTTTATGGGGCTTATATGGCTACACCTTC; cdr3_aa: CASSLWGLYGYTF
clone_size: many; d_call: TRBD2; j_call: TRBJ2-1; v_call: TRBV13; cdr3_nt: TGTGCCAGCAGCTTAGGCCCGGGGACTAGCAACAATGAGCAGTTCTTC; cdr3_aa: CASSLGPGTSNNEQFF
clone_size: few; d_call: TRBD1; j_call: TRBJ2-1; v_call: TRBV11-2; cdr3_nt: TGTGCCAGCAGCTATACAACAGGGGTGCATGAGCAGTTCTTC; cdr3_aa: CASSYTTGVHEQFF
clone_size: few; d_call: .; j_call: TRBJ2-1; v_call: TRBV7-9; cdr3_nt: TGTGCCAGCAGCCCCGAGGGTCTGCGGATGGAGCAGTTCTTC; cdr3_aa: CASSPEGLRMEQFF
clone_size: few; d_call: TRBD2; j_call: TRBJ2-2; v_call: TRBV10-2; cdr3_nt: TGCGCCAGCATCATAGCGGGAGGGCCGGGCACCGGGGAGCTGTTTTTT; cdr3_aa: CASIIAGGPGTGELFF
clone_size: .; d_call: .; j_call: TRBJ1-1; v_call: TRBV12-3/TRBV12-4; cdr3_nt: TGTGCCAGCAGTTTAGGGCTGGACACTGAAGCTTTCTTT; cdr3_aa: CASSLGLDTEAFF
clone_size: few; d_call: .; j_call: TRBJ2-7; v_call: TRBV7-9; cdr3_nt: TGTGCCAGCAGCTTAATAGGGGACACCTACGAGCAGTACTTC; cdr3_aa: CASSLIGDTYEQYF
clone_size: few; d_call: .; j_call: TRBJ1-1; v_call: TRBV12-3/TRBV12-4; cdr3_nt: TGTGCCAGCAGGACAGACAGGCGGAACACTGAAGCTTTCTTT; cdr3_aa: CASRTDRRNTEAFF
clone_size: .; d_call: TRBD1; j_call: TRBJ2-3; v_call: TRBV12-3/TRBV12-4; cdr3_nt: TGTGCCAGCAGTTTAGCGGGACAGGGGGCCGGTACGCAGTATTTT; cdr3_aa: CASSLAGQGAGTQYF
clone_size: few; d_call: TRBD1; j_call: TRBJ1-2; v_call: TRBV7-9; cdr3_nt: TGTGCCAGCAGCCGTCAGCAGGGGGGCGGCTACACCTTC; cdr3_aa: CASSRQQGGGYTF
clone_size: .; d_call: .; j_call: TRBJ2-7; v_call: TRBV2; cdr3_nt: TGTGCCAGCAGTCACACGGCCAAGTACGAGCAGTACTTC; cdr3_aa: CASSHTAKYEQYF
clone_size: many; d_call: TRBD2; j_call: TRBJ2-1; v_call: TRBV28; cdr3_nt: TGTGCCAGCAGTAGTCAGCGACTAGCGGGAAACTACTACTACAATGAGCAGTTCTTC; cdr3_aa: CASSSQRLAGNYYYNEQFF
clone_size: .; d_call: TRBD1; j_call: TRBJ1-5; v_call: TRBV6-7; cdr3_nt: TGTGCCAGCAGTTTTGGGGCCGGGACAGGGGGAGACCAGCCCCAGCATTTT; cdr3_aa: CASSFGAGTGGDQPQHF
clone_size: many; d_call: .; j_call: TRBJ1-5; v_call: TRBV2; cdr3_nt: TGTGCCAGCAGTGAAGGGAGTCATCAGCCCCAGCATTTT; cdr3_aa: CASSEGSHQPQHF
clone_size: once; d_call: TRBD2; j_call: TRBJ2-1; v_call: TRBV6-1; cdr3_nt: TGTGCCAGCAGTGAAGTAGCGGGAGTTTATAGTGAGCAGTTCTTC; cdr3_aa: CASSEVAGVYSEQFF
clone_size: .; d_call: .; j_call: TRBJ1-1; v_call: TRBV29-1; cdr3_nt: TGCAGCACCATAGGGCGTATGTCGAACACTGAAGCTTTCTTT; cdr3_aa: CSTIGRMSNTEAFF
clone_size: few; d_call: .; j_call: TRBJ2-7; v_call: TRBV2; cdr3_nt: TGTGCCAGCACGGGGGGACAGGACTACGAGCAGTACTTC; cdr3_aa: CASTGGQDYEQYF
clone_size: many; d_call: .; j_call: TRBJ1-2; v_call: TRBV30; cdr3_nt: TGTGCCTGGAGTGTACGGAATGGCTACACCTTC; cdr3_aa: CAWSVRNGYTF
clone_size: many; d_call: .; j_call: TRBJ2-1; v_call: TRBV19; cdr3_nt: TGTGCCAGCCCTACCGCAATTTTGCACAATGAGCAGTTCTTC; cdr3_aa: CASPTAILHNEQFF
clone_size: few; d_call: .; j_call: TRBJ2-3; v_call: TRBV29-1; cdr3_nt: TGCAGCGTTGAAGCCTCGCCACACACAGATACGCAGTATTTT; cdr3_aa: CSVEASPHTDTQYF
clone_size: few; d_call: .; j_call: TRBJ2-7; v_call: TRBV29-1; cdr3_nt: TGCAGCGTTGAAGATCCTGCGGCAGGGATCTCCTACGAGCAGTACTTC; cdr3_aa: CSVEDPAAGISYEQYF
clone_size: once; d_call: TRBD1; j_call: TRBJ1-1; v_call: TRBV3-1; cdr3_nt: TGTGCCAGCAGCCAAGGGACAGGGTACACTGAAGCTTTCTTT; cdr3_aa: CASSQGTGYTEAFF
clone_size: many; d_call: .; j_call: TRBJ1-1; v_call: TRBV7-9; cdr3_nt: TGTGCCAGCAGCCCACGAGACACTGAAGCTTTCTTT; cdr3_aa: CASSPRDTEAFF
clone_size: few; d_call: .; j_call: TRBJ2-3; v_call: TRBV3-1; cdr3_nt: TGTGCCAGCAGCCAGCGGGGAGTCGATACGCAGTATTTT; cdr3_aa: CASSQRGVDTQYF
clone_size: few; d_call: TRBD1; j_call: TRBJ1-2; v_call: TRBV28; cdr3_nt: TGTGCCAGCACCGTGACAGGGGCTGGCTACACCTTC; cdr3_aa: CASTVTGAGYTF
clone_size: .; d_call: .; j_call: TRBJ1-5; v_call: TRBV5-4; cdr3_nt: TGTGCCAGCAGCTTGGATTCTCAGCCCCAGCATTTT; cdr3_aa: CASSLDSQPQHF
clone_size: many; d_call: .; j_call: TRBJ1-1; v_call: TRBV6-1; cdr3_nt: TGTGCCAGCAGTTGGGGCCTGAACACTGAAGCTTTCTTT; cdr3_aa: CASSWGLNTEAFF
clone_size: .; d_call: TRBD1; j_call: TRBJ1-1; v_call: TRBV29-1; cdr3_nt: TGCAGCGCTAACAGGGGGCACACTGAAGCTTTCTTT; cdr3_aa: CSANRGHTEAFF
clone_size: .; d_call: TRBD1; j_call: TRBJ1-6; v_call: TRBV7-8; cdr3_nt: TGTGCCAGCAGCTTCCAGGGGGGAGGATCACCCCTCCACTTT; cdr3_aa: CASSFQGGGSPLHF
clone_size: .; d_call: TRBD2; j_call: TRBJ2-3; v_call: TRBV28; cdr3_nt: TGTGCCAGCAGTTTATTCAAGCGGGAGAATCCAGATACGCAGTATTTT; cdr3_aa: CASSLFKRENPDTQYF
clone_size: .; d_call: TRBD1; j_call: TRBJ2-7; v_call: TRBV28; cdr3_nt: TGTGCCAGCAGTTTTACAGGGGATACCTACGAGCAGTACTTC; cdr3_aa: CASSFTGDTYEQYF
clone_size: once; d_call: TRBD2; j_call: TRBJ2-1; v_call: TRBV10-3; cdr3_nt: TGTGCCATCAGTGAGCAGACGGGACTAGCGAACAATGAGCAGTTCTTC; cdr3_aa: CAISEQTGLANNEQFF
clone_size: few; d_call: .; j_call: TRBJ1-5; v_call: TRBV7-8; cdr3_nt: TGTGCCAGCAGCTTAGCGGGAGGGAGCAATCAGCCCCAGCATTTT; cdr3_aa: CASSLAGGSNQPQHF
clone_size: many; d_call: .; j_call: TRBJ2-7; v_call: TRBV5-1; cdr3_nt: TGCGCCAGCAGCTTGGGGGAAGCCACAGGGCCGGGCGAGCAGTACTTC; cdr3_aa: CASSLGEATGPGEQYF